This TCR beta chain was captured in a study of shared clonotypes between healthy human individuals. Study summary: Donors, aged 18 to 49, were two women and a few men. Study-wide findings and caveats: Only blood samples were collected, and tissue repertoires likely differ.

Germline values: CDR1 MNHEY, CDR2 SMNVEV (reference sequence). Trimming at V came to 3 bases and at J to 0 bases, leaving 4 bases not matched to a gene. The CDR3 contains 15 residues. Comments on this clone: The antigen remains undetermined.

At a deep level, the assay was run. Sequenced by immunoSEQ multiplex PCR; TCRdb stores in-frame clones only, minus some. The repertoire holds hundreds of thousands of clones, with more than 75% as singletons. Healthy HIV-negative adults without recent acute infections or vaccinations served as donors. Sequencing was performed on PBMCs. V gene TRBV27 combines with J gene TRBJ1-1; TRBD1 aligns across 7 bases. This receptor was identified in a woman aged 40 to 49 in good health. Some clones in this sample may be carry-over from other donors' samples. The CDR3 bases are TGTGCCAGCAGTTTGACAGGGACTCTGAACACTGAAGCTTTCTTT. Encoded protein: CASSLTGTLNTEAFF.